Below are 20 T cell receptor beta chains sequenced from a single sample in a study of early T cells in non-severe SARS-CoV-2 infection (dated by TCRdb to the early 2020s). Library method: 5' RACE. This sample was sequenced with a NextSeq 500. Using fastp trimming at Q25 and MiXCR clonotype assembly, TCRdb reanalyzed the public sequencing data and kept in-frame beta chains. CDR3 protein sequences are deduplicated, and each keeps its most common genes and DNA. Present in this sample are some 48,000 distinct CDR3 sequences, around 6.4% of which were seen just once. Around 6.9% of the sample comes from the top ten. Sample: whole blood, taken at baseline. The source of these receptors is an adult who was a healthcare worker with PCR-confirmed SARS-CoV-2 infection or an uninfected control (not recorded which).

This clonotype was picked up many times. J is TRBJ1-4 and V is TRBV2; the D is unclear. The CDR3 sequence is 14 residues long. The germline CDR1 and CDR2 sequences are SNHLY and FYNNEI. V lost 2 bases and J 5 bases, leaving 9 bases between the germline ends. CDR3 region: CASSEWSQNEKLFF. Here the CDR3 DNA reads TGTGCCAGCAGTGAATGGTCCCAGAATGAAAAACTGTTTTTT.

This clonotype was observed a handful of times. This sequence joins TRBV7-8 and TRBJ2-1, with 8 bases fitting TRBD2. J lost 7 bases, V lost 11 bases, and 10 bases had no gene match. The CDR3 is 13 amino acids. Germline V gives CDR1 SGHVS, CDR2 FQNEAQ. The CDR3 region is CAVGSGRRNEQFF. The CDR3 DNA reads TGTGCCGTGGGGAGCGGGAGACGGAATGAGCAGTTCTTC. Full variable domain (missing parts from reference TRBV7-8 and TRBJ2-1): GAGVSQSPRYKVAKRGQDVALRCDPISGHVSLFWYQQALGQGPEFLTYFQNEAQLDKSGLPSDRFFAERPEGSVSTLKIQRTQQEDSAVYLCAVGSGRRNEQFFGPGTRLTVL.

In its sample, this clonotype was seen many times. V and J are TRBV3-1 and TRBJ2-2; 8 nucleotides match TRBD2. V lost 4 bases, J lost 2 bases, and 18 bases stayed unmatched. The CDR3 is made up of 20 amino acids. In germline, CDR1 is LGHDT, CDR2 YNNKEL (reference sequence). The DNA of the CDR3 is TGTGCCAGCAGCCCTGGGATTACTGGCGGGAGGACCTTAAACACCGGGGAGCTGTTTTTT. Its protein is CASSPGITGGRTLNTGELFF.

This clonotype was picked up a small number of times. The chain carries TRBV6-1 and TRBJ2-7; the match to TRBD2 covers 11 bases. J gave up 0 bases and V 10 bases, and 11 bases lay outside the gene matches. This CDR3 contains 16 residues. Germline CDR1 reads MNHNS; CDR2 reads SASEGT. In nucleotides, the CDR3 is TGTGCCAACGAGGGACTAGCGGCCCCTTCCTCCTACGAGCAGTACTTC. Translation: CANEGLAAPSSYEQYF.

The chain couples TRBV7-6 to TRBJ2-7; TRBD1 agrees at 8 bases. Germline CDR1 is SGHVS and CDR2 is FNYEAQ. J was trimmed by 7 bases and V by 5 bases; bases with no gene match: 7. The CDR3 sequence is 13 residues long. The CDR3 DNA follows: TGTGCCAGCAGCCCGGGGACAGGCCGGGAGCAGTACTTC. Its translation: CASSPGTGREQYF. The whole variable domain, remainder taken from reference TRBV7-6 and TRBJ2-7, is GAGVSQSPRYKVTKRGQDVALRCDPISGHVSLYWYRQALGQGPEFLTYFNYEAQQDKSGLPNDRFSAERPEGSISTLTIQRTEQRDSAMYRCASSPGTGREQYFGPGTRLTVT.

This clonotype has only one observation. The chain couples TRBV28 to TRBJ2-1; D possibly uses TRBD1 or TRBD2 (6 bases each). The length of the CDR3 is 16 residues. Germline lookup yields CDR1 MDHEN and CDR2 SYDVKM. V was shortened by 4 bases and J by 6 bases, with 19 bases between the two germline ends. The CDR3 sequence: CASSYLGGRDPNEQFF. The DNA of the CDR3 is TGTGCCAGCAGTTACCTGGGGGGCAGGGACCCCAATGAGCAGTTCTTC.

There are many counts of this clonotype. The V and J genes are TRBV7-6 and TRBJ1-6, with TRBD1 identical over 7 bases. V lost 1 base to trimming and J lost 7 bases; unmatched junction nucleotides: 4. Germline V gives CDR1 SGHVS, CDR2 FNYEAQ. The CDR3 extends over 15 amino acids. The CDR3 is CASSLGRDSNSPLHF. CDR3 nucleotides: TGTGCCAGCAGCTTAGGCCGGGACAGCAATTCACCCCTCCACTTT.

This clonotype was detected many times. The CDR3: CSVQYSTDTQYF. As DNA, the CDR3 is TGCAGCGTTCAGTACAGCACAGATACGCAGTATTTT. The chain combines TRBV29-1 with TRBJ2-3, with D uncertain. Between the trimmed V and J ends, which lost 5 bases and 0 bases, there was a span of 6 bases. The length of the CDR3 is 12 residues. CDR1 and CDR2 (germline): SQVTM, ANQGSEA.

The chain recombines TRBV7-9 with TRBJ1-5, with unresolved D. With 4 bases removed from V and 8 bases from J, the gap between germline ends came to 15 bases. This CDR3 comprises 14 residues. CDR1 is SEHNR and CDR2 is FQNEAQ in the germline V gene (reference sequence). The CDR3 reads CASSSALVGKPQHF. In DNA form, the CDR3 reads TGTGCCAGCAGCTCCGCCCTGGTTGGAAAGCCCCAGCATTTT.

This chain uses TRBV10-3 with TRBJ2-5; D not resolved. The J call may be faulty, since TRBJ2-1 better matches the DNA end. Germline V gene lookup returns CDR1 ENHRY and CDR2 SYGVKD. The CDR3 sequence is 12 residues long. As DNA, the CDR3 is TGTGCCATCAGTGCCGAACCGGAGACCCAGTTCTTC. It is translated as CAISAEPETQFF.

This clonotype was seen many times. The chain employs TRBV5-4 and TRBJ1-5; D not resolved. Trimming pared 4 bases from V and 0 bases from J, leaving 11 bases between. The CDR3 consists of 15 residues. Germline-derived CDR1 and CDR2 are SGHNT and YYREEE (reference sequence). CDR3 DNA: TGTGCCAGCAGCCCGGATCCTAATAGCAATCAGCCCCAGCATTTT. Protein sequence: CASSPDPNSNQPQHF.

This clonotype was picked up a small number of times. J is TRBJ1-3 and V is TRBV10-3, with 8 bases matching TRBD1. Germline V lookup: CDR1 ENHRY, CDR2 SYGVKD. The CDR3 sequence is 14 residues long. Unmatched junction bases numbered 0, after V lost 5 bases and J lost 0 bases. The CDR3 DNA is TGTGCCATCAGTACAGGGGGCTCTGGAAACACCATATATTTT. Translated: CAISTGGSGNTIYF.

Ten or more counts support this clonotype. The rearrangement links TRBV5-1 to TRBJ2-3; D unclear. CDR1 and CDR2 from the germline V gene are SGHRS and YFSETQ. The CDR3 spans 11 residues. V lost 6 bases, J lost 7 bases, and 9 bases lay in between. The CDR3 DNA follows: TGCGCCAGCACACTCCTGAATACGCAGTATTTT. Its translation is CASTLLNTQYF.

This clonotype was recorded many times. The chain recombines TRBV28 with TRBJ1-1, with D uncertain. The V end was cut by 2 bases, the J end by 0 bases, with 7 bases between. This CDR3 region has 14 residues. Per the germline V gene, CDR1 is MDHEN and CDR2 is SYDVKM. The CDR3 spells CASSLEFLNTEAFF. The CDR3 region has the DNA TGTGCCAGCAGTTTAGAGTTTCTGAACACTGAAGCTTTCTTT.

This chain joins TRBV7-8 and TRBJ2-7; tentatively, D is TRBD2 (5 bases). V was cut by 3 bases and J by 2 bases, with 8 bases left in between. Per germline, CDR1 SGHVS and CDR2 FQNEAQ. The CDR3 is 13 amino acids. The CDR3 region is CASSLRVAYEQYF. The CDR3 DNA reads TGTGCCAGCAGCTTGAGGGTAGCCTACGAGCAGTACTTC.

This chain uses TRBV19 with TRBJ2-1, with 10 bases aligning to TRBD2. CDR3 length: 14 amino acids. Germline V gene sequence: CDR1 LNHDA, CDR2 SQIVND (reference sequence). V trimming: 6 bases; J trimming: 4 bases; junction bases outside the gene matches: 3. The CDR3 loop is CASRLAGPYNEQFF. The CDR3, as DNA: TGTGCCAGTAGACTAGCGGGACCATACAATGAGCAGTTCTTC.

Ten or more counts support this clonotype. The rearrangement links TRBV27 to TRBJ2-6; unclear D gene. The germline V and J ends were trimmed by 3 bases and 4 bases, with 4 bases remaining between them. The CDR3 loop spans 13 amino acids. In germline, CDR1 is MNHEY, CDR2 SMNVEV (reference sequence). The CDR3 sequence: CASSFRGANVLTF. For the CDR3, the DNA is TGTGCCAGCAGTTTTAGGGGGGCCAACGTCCTGACTTTC. Based on the CDR3 plus reference TRBV27 and TRBJ2-6, the full variable domain is EAQVTQNPRYLITVTGKKLTVTCSQNMNHEYMSWYRQDPGLGLRQIYYSMNVEVTDKGDVPEGYKVSRKEKRNFPLILESPSPNQTSLYFCASSFRGANVLTFGAGSRLTVL.

This clonotype has ten or more counts. In DNA, the CDR3 is TGTGCCAGCAGCTTAGAGGCTTTCCCTGGGAATGAGCAGTTCTTC. Protein product: CASSLEAFPGNEQFF. The V call is TRBV11-2, the J call TRBJ2-1; D gene unclear. This CDR3 comprises 15 residues. V gave up 0 bases and J gave up 7 bases, with 13 bases separating them. Germline V CDR1 and CDR2: SGHAT, FQNNGV.

The table lists this clonotype with many counts. The rearrangement uses TRBV28 and TRBJ2-1, with TRBD2 matching over 14 bases. The V and J ends lost 4 bases and 7 bases, in that order; junction bases with no gene match: 3. The CDR3 extends over 15 amino acids. Germline loops: CDR1 MDHEN, CDR2 SYDVKM. The CDR3 region is CASSSGTSGRNEQFF. CDR3 nucleotide sequence: TGTGCCAGCAGTTCGGGGACTAGCGGGAGAAATGAGCAGTTCTTC.

This clonotype was detected ten times or more. J is TRBJ1-6 and V is TRBV27; 7 bases are a match to TRBD1. The CDR3 loop spans 15 amino acids. Trimming cost V 5 bases and J 9 bases; bases outside gene matches: 10. Germline assignment: CDR1 MNHEY and CDR2 SMNVEV (reference sequence). CDR3: CASSHQGGGGSPLHF. The CDR3 nucleotides read TGTGCCAGCAGTCACCAGGGAGGGGGCGGTTCACCCCTCCACTTT.